The present T cell receptor beta chain was sequenced within a study of blood T cells in healthy people across ages. On the study more broadly: Capture by template switching was about one barcoded beta molecule per two T cells.

PCR was performed a second time for 7 to 11 cycles using a sample-barcoded 5' primer and a J-beta primer mix. Every cDNA molecule bore a tag from a template-switch adaptor containing 12 random nucleotides. Each CDR3 protein is one row after TCRdb ran MiXCR on the 5' RACE reads. Among about 770,000 distinct CDR3 sequences, approximately 44% were seen once, and the ten largest hold roughly 19%. Of note for this clonotype: Its antigen is still unknown.

CDR3 length equals 13 residues. Germline lookup yields CDR1 LGHNA and CDR2 YSLEER. V was shortened by 3 bases and J by 7 bases, with 11 bases between the two germline ends. Study observations and caveats: Getting older went along with TCR beta diversity per million T cells dropping roughly linearly.

Input material: blood. The chain is built from TRBV4-3 and TRBJ2-3; D is unclear. This receptor was obtained from a man aged 60-69 years in good health. The CDR3 nucleotides read TGCGCCAGCAGCCAGGGCCTGGTGAATACGCAGTATTTT. It encodes CASSQGLVNTQYF.